This TCR beta chain appears in the sequencing data of a study of blood T cell repertoires in COVID-19. The wider study: Material from acute and convalescent COVID-19 was sourced from the United States, Italy and Spain.

The germline V gene has CDR1 LNHDA and CDR2 SQIVND (reference sequence). The CDR3 covers 18 residues. V gave up 5 bases and J gave up 2 bases, with 19 bases separating them. In the original processing: Researchers report that nucleated cell counts were estimated from reference gene primer amplification. The data were produced by immunoSEQ multiplex PCR, yet TCRdb's version contains in-frame clones alone and is incomplete. The V and J calls and the clone size are those of that table, but D and trimming were determined from the DNA. The sample gives about 98,000 clones, 65% to 85% of which show up once; around 10% is in the top ten.

The source of this sequence is an elderly woman with acute or convalescent COVID-19. The rearrangement joins TRBV19 to TRBJ2-6, with a tentative D call TRBD1 (6 bases). Source material: peripheral blood. The DNA for the CDR3 is TGTGCCAGTAGTTCCGGACAGTCCCTTGTCCCTGGGGCCAACGTCCTGACTTTC. It is translated as CASSSGQSLVPGANVLTF.